The following is a TCR beta chain sequence with its context. Its specificity is unknown. This record belongs to a study of Graves' ophthalmopathy and Graves' hyperthyroidism. Trimming removed 2 bases from V and 2 bases from J, with 18 bases in between. The CDR3 has 17 residues. Germline V CDR1 and CDR2: SGHTA, FQGTGA. Study outcomes and limitations: With about 88% sensitivity and less than 83% specificity, a 13-signature model separated ophthalmopathy from stable hyperthyroidism. Also, most clonotypes expanded in the thyroid above 0.001 frequency appeared in blood.

From RNA, the CDR3 regions of TCR beta chains were amplified and sequenced. Investigators did first-round RT-PCR with HTBI primers, then second-round multiplex PCR. Via MiXCR, TCRdb re-called the multiplex PCR reads, giving one row per CDR3 protein. The data hold 650,000 to 900,000 distinct CDR3 sequences, with 40% observed a single time. This chain joins TRBV7-3 and TRBJ2-5, with D perhaps matching TRBD2 (5 bases). This TCR derives from an adult man with Graves' ophthalmopathy. Material for sequencing was peripheral blood. The CDR3 bases are TGTGCCAGCAGCTTACTCCTGCGGACGGACTCTCAAGAGACCCAGTACTTC. Translating gives CASSLLLRTDSQETQYF.